This is a list of T cell receptor beta chains from one sample in a study of shared clonotypes between healthy human individuals. Sequencing used immunoSEQ multiplex PCR; TCRdb keeps in-frame clones, though not all of them. This sample has hundreds of thousands of clones, with over 90% found just once. The sample taken for sequencing was naive CD8+ T cells sorted from blood. These receptors were collected from a man in his thirties or forties in good health. Each CDR3 is given with its conserved first and last residue. Each record gives: V gene, J gene, D gene, clone size, CDR3 protein, CDR3 DNA. A D gene is named only where the DNA matches it firmly. Clone size appears in some rows only: once, few, many, or a class for an expanded clone.

v_gene: TRBV9
j_gene: TRBJ2-3
d_gene: TRBD2
abundance: NA
CDR3aa: CASSVGGSFADTQYF
CDR3nt: TGTGCCAGCAGCGTGGGAGGGAGTTTTGCAGATACGCAGTATTTT

v_gene: TRBV9
j_gene: TRBJ2-1
d_gene: NA
abundance: NA
CDR3aa: CASSPPGGYNEQFF
CDR3nt: TGTGCCAGCAGTCCCCCCGGCGGGTACAATGAGCAGTTCTTC

v_gene: TRBV6-1
j_gene: TRBJ2-7
d_gene: NA
abundance: NA
CDR3aa: CASSEGSYEQYF
CDR3nt: TGTGCCAGCAGTGAAGGATCCTACGAGCAGTACTTC

v_gene: TRBV20-1
j_gene: TRBJ2-7
d_gene: NA
abundance: NA
CDR3aa: CSARRTYEQYF
CDR3nt: TGCAGTGCTAGGAGAACCTACGAGCAGTACTTC

v_gene: TRBV25-1
j_gene: TRBJ2-2
d_gene: NA
abundance: NA
CDR3aa: CASTPPAETGELFF
CDR3nt: TGTGCCAGCACCCCCCCAGCCGAAACCGGGGAGCTGTTTTTT

v_gene: TRBV19
j_gene: TRBJ2-1
d_gene: NA
abundance: NA
CDR3aa: CASSMGLAAGNEQFF
CDR3nt: TGTGCCAGTAGTATGGGTCTAGCAGCCGGAAATGAGCAGTTCTTC

v_gene: TRBV28
j_gene: TRBJ2-7
d_gene: NA
abundance: once
CDR3aa: CASSLERTYEQYF
CDR3nt: TGTGCCAGCAGTTTGGAGAGGACCTACGAGCAGTACTTC

v_gene: TRBV7-9
j_gene: TRBJ2-1
d_gene: TRBD2
abundance: NA
CDR3aa: CASSVGLAVNEQFF
CDR3nt: TGTGCCAGCAGCGTTGGACTAGCGGTCAATGAGCAGTTCTTC

v_gene: TRBV29-1
j_gene: TRBJ2-1
d_gene: NA
abundance: NA
CDR3aa: CSVESEGGFNEQFF
CDR3nt: TGCAGCGTTGAGTCCGAGGGCGGCTTCAATGAGCAGTTCTTC

v_gene: TRBV14
j_gene: TRBJ1-2
d_gene: TRBD1
abundance: few
CDR3aa: CASSRDRGPFYGYTF
CDR3nt: TGTGCCAGCAGCCGCGACAGGGGGCCGTTCTATGGCTACACCTTC

v_gene: TRBV27
j_gene: TRBJ2-3
d_gene: TRBD2
abundance: NA
CDR3aa: CATSRLAGIRSDTQYF
CDR3nt: TGTGCCACCTCCCGACTAGCGGGAATTAGGTCAGATACGCAGTATTTT

v_gene: TRBV27
j_gene: TRBJ1-5
d_gene: NA
abundance: NA
CDR3aa: CASSLSRVNQPQHF
CDR3nt: TGTGCCAGCAGTTTATCGAGGGTCAATCAGCCCCAGCATTTT

v_gene: TRBV6-6
j_gene: TRBJ2-1
d_gene: TRBD2
abundance: NA
CDR3aa: CASIDLSGRDHEQFF
CDR3nt: TGTGCCAGCATCGACCTTAGCGGGAGGGACCATGAGCAGTTCTTC

v_gene: TRBV15
j_gene: TRBJ1-4
d_gene: TRBD1
abundance: NA
CDR3aa: CATSRNRQGMGEKLFF
CDR3nt: TGTGCCACCAGCAGAAACAGACAGGGGATGGGAGAAAAACTGTTTTTT

v_gene: TRBV5-4
j_gene: TRBJ2-5
d_gene: NA
abundance: once
CDR3aa: CASNGGSQETQYF
CDR3nt: TGTGCCAGCAACGGGGGCTCACAAGAGACCCAGTACTTC

v_gene: TRBV29-1
j_gene: TRBJ2-6
d_gene: TRBD1
abundance: NA
CDR3aa: CSVANYDRGRGANVLTF
CDR3nt: TGCAGCGTTGCTAACTACGACAGGGGGCGCGGGGCCAACGTCCTGACTTTC

v_gene: TRBV19
j_gene: TRBJ2-1
d_gene: NA
abundance: NA
CDR3aa: CASSITRNNEQFF
CDR3nt: TGTGCCAGTAGTATTACACGGAACAATGAGCAGTTCTTC

v_gene: TRBV27
j_gene: TRBJ1-5
d_gene: TRBD1
abundance: NA
CDR3aa: CASRPRQGSQPQHF
CDR3nt: TGTGCCAGCAGACCCCGACAGGGCAGTCAGCCCCAGCATTTT

v_gene: TRBV27
j_gene: TRBJ1-1
d_gene: NA
abundance: once
CDR3aa: CASSDTDREAFF
CDR3nt: TGTGCCAGCAGCGATACTGACAGGGAAGCTTTCTTT

v_gene: TRBV29-1
j_gene: TRBJ2-1
d_gene: NA
abundance: NA
CDR3aa: CSGESGMGHNEQFF
CDR3nt: TGCAGCGGGGAGTCAGGGATGGGGCACAATGAGCAGTTCTTC

v_gene: TRBV7-3
j_gene: TRBJ2-5
d_gene: TRBD2
abundance: NA
CDR3aa: CASSDGIAGGSSQETQYF
CDR3nt: TGTGCCAGCAGCGACGGAATAGCGGGAGGATCCTCGCAAGAGACCCAGTACTTC

v_gene: TRBV7-9
j_gene: TRBJ2-7
d_gene: NA
abundance: NA
CDR3aa: CAIPGTGYEQYF
CDR3nt: TGTGCCATCCCCGGGACGGGGTACGAGCAGTACTTC

v_gene: TRBV28
j_gene: TRBJ2-1
d_gene: NA
abundance: NA
CDR3aa: CASSPIPKKYNEQFF
CDR3nt: TGTGCCAGCAGCCCAATCCCTAAGAAGTACAATGAGCAGTTCTTC

v_gene: TRBV7-6
j_gene: TRBJ2-1
d_gene: TRBD2
abundance: NA
CDR3aa: CASSLDPLAASGYNEQFF
CDR3nt: TGTGCCAGCAGCTTAGACCCTCTCGCGGCTAGCGGCTACAATGAGCAGTTCTTC

v_gene: TRBV29-1
j_gene: TRBJ1-2
d_gene: NA
abundance: NA
CDR3aa: CSVGDAGNYGYTF
CDR3nt: TGCAGCGTTGGGGACGCTGGGAACTATGGCTACACCTTC

v_gene: TRBV9
j_gene: TRBJ2-2
d_gene: NA
abundance: NA
CDR3aa: CASSNRVELFF
CDR3nt: TGTGCCAGCAGCAATCGTGTGGAGCTGTTTTTT

v_gene: TRBV11-2
j_gene: TRBJ2-1
d_gene: NA
abundance: NA
CDR3aa: CASSSNPSGTPGNEQFF
CDR3nt: TGTGCCAGCAGCTCAAATCCATCCGGGACCCCGGGCAATGAGCAGTTCTTC

v_gene: TRBV4-3
j_gene: TRBJ1-3
d_gene: NA
abundance: NA
CDR3aa: CASSQDRSGNTIYF
CDR3nt: TGCGCCAGCAGCCAAGACCGCTCTGGAAACACCATATATTTT

v_gene: TRBV27
j_gene: TRBJ2-3
d_gene: NA
abundance: NA
CDR3aa: CASSLLWGTTDTQYF
CDR3nt: TGTGCCAGCAGTTTATTATGGGGGACCACAGATACGCAGTATTTT

v_gene: TRBV2
j_gene: TRBJ1-5
d_gene: NA
abundance: NA
CDR3aa: CASSEGGAGQPQHF
CDR3nt: TGTGCCAGCAGTGAAGGGGGGGCTGGGCAGCCCCAGCATTTT

v_gene: TRBV27
j_gene: TRBJ2-7
d_gene: NA
abundance: NA
CDR3aa: CASSFGLADSYEQYF
CDR3nt: TGTGCCAGCAGTTTCGGTCTAGCGGACAGTTACGAGCAGTACTTC

v_gene: TRBV7-9
j_gene: TRBJ1-2
d_gene: TRBD1
abundance: few
CDR3aa: CASSLGGTARIHGYTF
CDR3nt: TGTGCCAGCAGCTTAGGGGGGACAGCCCGAATCCATGGCTACACCTTC

v_gene: TRBV5-5
j_gene: TRBJ2-1
d_gene: NA
abundance: NA
CDR3aa: CASSFLLQGIEQFF
CDR3nt: TGTGCCAGCAGCTTTCTCCTCCAGGGGATTGAGCAGTTCTTC

v_gene: TRBV7-2
j_gene: TRBJ1-3
d_gene: NA
abundance: NA
CDR3aa: CASSYGPYQGNTIYF
CDR3nt: TGTGCCAGCAGCTATGGGCCTTATCAGGGAAACACCATATATTTT

v_gene: TRBV10-1
j_gene: TRBJ2-7
d_gene: TRBD2
abundance: NA
CDR3aa: CASSAFASGIGEQYF
CDR3nt: TGCGCCAGCAGTGCCTTTGCTAGCGGGATCGGCGAGCAGTACTTC